This T cell receptor beta chain is drawn from a study of T cells after posttransplantation cyclophosphamide. For this clone: What it recognizes is unknown.

Trimming at V came to 0 bases and at J to 3 bases, leaving 1 base not matched to a gene. CDR3 size: 14 residues. Per the germline V gene, CDR1 is MNHEY and CDR2 is SVGAGI. The method was immunoSEQ multiplex PCR; TCRdb's version includes in-frame clones alone and lacks a portion of them. The sample carries 1,500 to 2,000 clones, about 83% recorded once. Study results and limitations: TRB clonality was highly associated with recipient CMV seropositivity and reactivation. Tissue-infiltrating T cells from skin or gut overlapped little with blood T cells.

Material for sequencing was CD8+ T cells sorted from bone marrow. The sequence was collected from a woman aged 50 to 60 in good health and a related stem cell transplant donor. The chain employs TRBV6-5 and TRBJ1-1, with 7 bases matching TRBD1. CDR3 DNA: TGTGCCAGCAGTTACTCGACAGGGTACACTGAAGCTTTCTTT. It codes for CASSYSTGYTEAFF.